A single T cell receptor (beta chain) is shown here with its context. The PCR ran on 60 Vbeta and 13 Jbeta primers. The protocol was immunoSEQ multiplex PCR, while the TCRdb copy is restricted to in-frame clones and leaves out a portion. The sample includes 150,000 to 200,000 clones, around nine tenths of them seen just once. This entry comes from a study of cytomegalovirus exposure and HLA in healthy donors. From germline, CDR1 is SGHRS and CDR2 YFSETQ. This CDR3 spans 16 amino acids. The J segment lost 1 base and the V segment lost 1 base, leaving 4 bases of the junction unmatched. The chain combines TRBV5-1 with TRBJ2-2; 7 nucleotides match TRBD2. This TCR derives from a woman aged 18-35 years in good health and CMV-seronegative. Specimen: PBMCs. CDR3 DNA: TGCGCCAGCAGCTTGATGGGGACTAAGAACACCGGGGAGCTGTTTTTT. Its translation: CASSLMGTKNTGELFF.